The 27 T cell receptor beta chains below were found in one sample sequenced in a study of blood T cells in healthy people across ages. A second PCR of 7 to 11 cycles used a sample-barcoded 5' primer and a J-beta primer mix. TCRdb re-called the 5' RACE reads with MiXCR, one entry per CDR3 protein. The data contain hundreds of thousands of distinct CDR3 sequences, about 27% of them singletons. In addition, the sample was reused for a study of T cells of mothers and their children.

Sequencing used blood. These receptors were collected from a boy aged 2 to 10 in good health.

This chain connects TRBV4-1 to TRBJ2-4; D is ambiguous. V was clipped by 1 base and J by 7 bases, with 20 bases between them. The CDR3 extends over 17 amino acids. Germline CDR1 MGHRA, CDR2 YSYEKL. The DNA for the CDR3 is TGCGCCAGCAGCCAAGGGGCAGGCGGCGTGAACTTGAACATTCAGTACTTC. This encodes CASSQGAGGVNLNIQYF.

The chain uses TRBV7-2 and TRBJ2-5, with D perhaps matching TRBD2 (5 bases). V was clipped by 5 bases and J by 5 bases, with 9 bases between them. Germline CDR1 and CDR2: SGHTA and FQGNSA. The CDR3 is 12 amino acids. CDR3 sequence: CASSAIAETQYF. In DNA form, the CDR3 reads TGTGCCAGCAGCGCCATAGCGGAGACCCAGTACTTC. Full variable domain (rest looked up from reference TRBV7-2 and TRBJ2-5): GAGVSQSPSNKVTEKGKDVELRCDPISGHTALYWYRQSLGQGLEFLIYFQGNSAPDKSGLPSDRFSAERTGGSVSTLTIQRTQQEDSAVYLCASSAIAETQYFGPGTRLLVL.

The table lists this clonotype with a few counts. The rearrangement links TRBV20-1 to TRBJ2-1; no firm D call. Germline V gene data show CDR1 as DFQATT and CDR2 as SNEGSKA (reference sequence). The CDR3 is 14 amino acids. V lost 6 bases and J 4 bases, leaving 16 bases between the germline ends. The CDR3 is CSAKDEGRYNEQFF. DNA of the CDR3: TGCAGTGCCAAGGACGAAGGACGATACAATGAGCAGTTCTTC.

This clonotype has at least ten counts. The chain links TRBV7-9 to TRBJ2-7; no definite D call. This CDR3 comprises 13 residues. V was trimmed by 3 bases and J by 3 bases, leaving 9 bases between them. Germline CDR1 reads SEHNR; CDR2 reads FQNEAQ (reference sequence). The chain's CDR3 is CASSFSDFYEQYF. The CDR3 bases are TGTGCCAGCAGCTTCTCTGACTTCTACGAGCAGTACTTC.

This clonotype has more than one count but fewer than ten. The chain employs TRBV20-1 and TRBJ2-5; TRBD2 is a possible D gene (5 bases). Per the germline V gene, CDR1 is DFQATT and CDR2 is SNEGSKA (reference sequence). V lost 3 bases and J lost 3, with 17 bases in between. CDR3 length: 15 residues. The CDR3, as DNA: TGCAGTGCTAGGCGTGCGGGCAGGTTGGAAGAGACCCAGTACTTC. It is translated as CSARRAGRLEETQYF.

In this sample, this clonotype turned up a few times. The chain employs TRBV10-3 and TRBJ2-5; 9 bases agree with TRBD1. The J call is uncertain, as TRBJ2-1 better fits the DNA end. The CDR3 totals 14 residues. Germline values: CDR1 ENHRY, CDR2 SYGVKD. The CDR3 bases are TGTGCCACTAGCCGGGACAGGGAGGGCAATGAGCAGTTCTTC. It codes for CATSRDREGNEQFF.

The chain uses TRBV30 and TRBJ2-5, with D perhaps assigned TRBD1 or TRBD2 (7 bases each). Germline values: CDR1 GTSNPN, CDR2 SVGIG (reference sequence). CDR3 length equals 14 residues. V was shortened by 1 base and J by 4 bases, with 13 bases between the two germline ends. The CDR3 DNA reads TGTGCCTGGAGTGGGACAGGCGGGAGAGAGACCCAGTACTTC. It yields the protein CAWSGTGGRETQYF.

This clonotype has a handful of counts. This chain uses TRBV7-2 with TRBJ2-3; D is unresolved. CDR1 is SGHTA, CDR2 FQGNSA, per germline. There are 13 residues in the CDR3. V was shortened by 4 bases and J by 5 bases, with 10 bases between the two germline ends. This CDR3 reads CASSYADGDTQYF. CDR3 coding DNA: TGTGCCAGCAGCTACGCTGACGGAGATACGCAGTATTTT.

Notes on this clonotype: Since a much larger clone is just one base distant, this may be a read error. The chain links TRBV20-1 to TRBJ2-6; D might be TRBD1 (5 bases). Per germline, CDR1 DFQATT and CDR2 SNEGSKA (reference sequence). The CDR3 consists of 14 residues. The CDR3 sequence is CSAPDGSGANVMTF. For the CDR3, the DNA is TGCAGTGCCCCGGACGGTTCTGGGGCCAACGTCATGACTTTC.

This clonotype came up a few times. This chain links TRBV7-3 with TRBJ1-2; D is perhaps TRBD1 (6 bases). V lost 3 bases, J lost 6 bases, and 11 bases lay in between. Germline CDR1 is SGHTA and CDR2 is FQGTGA. The CDR3 covers 13 residues. The CDR3 reads CASSFQGNDGYTF. The CDR3 DNA sequence: TGTGCCAGCAGCTTTCAGGGGAACGATGGCTACACCTTC.

The table lists this clonotype with a few counts. The gene calls are TRBV11-2 and TRBJ2-2, with D perhaps matching TRBD2 (7 bases). Germline assignment: CDR1 SGHAT and CDR2 FQNNGV. The CDR3 is made up of 16 amino acids. V lost 3 bases and J lost 5, with 16 bases in between. CDR3 loop: CASSFYRGGKTGELFF. The CDR3 DNA sequence: TGTGCCAGCAGCTTCTATAGGGGGGGTAAAACCGGGGAGCTGTTTTTT.

The chain combines TRBV24-1 with TRBJ2-5, with unresolved D. V lost 4 bases to trimming and J lost 3 bases, with 8 bases between them. The CDR3 has 13 residues. CDR1 is KGHDR and CDR2 is SFDVKD in the germline V gene. The CDR3 nucleotides are TGTGCCACCAGTGACAGCACGGAAGAGACCCAGTACTTC. This sequence encodes CATSDSTEETQYF.

This clonotype was seen only a few times. CDR3 amino acids: CASSTAIYNEQFF. The CDR3 DNA follows: TGTGCCAGCAGCACAGCTATCTACAATGAGCAGTTCTTC. The chain recombines TRBV6-5 with TRBJ2-1; no reliable D call. The CDR3 contains 13 residues. Looked up from germline, CDR1 is MNHEY and CDR2 is SVGAGI. The V end lost 6 bases, the J end lost 3 bases, and 9 bases lay between the germline ends.

This clonotype was counted only a few times. This chain connects TRBV7-4 to TRBJ1-4, with 8 bases lining up with TRBD1. In germline, CDR1 is SGHVT, CDR2 SQSDAQ. V lost 1 base to trimming and J lost 8 bases; unmatched junction nucleotides: 15. CDR3 length: 18 amino acids. CDR3 in amino acids: CASSLGTGRVRLNEKLFF. The CDR3 region has the DNA TGTGCCAGCAGCTTAGGGACAGGGAGAGTGAGGTTGAACGAAAAACTGTTTTTT.

This clonotype was observed many times. V gene TRBV10-1 combines with J gene TRBJ2-7, with D perhaps being TRBD1 or TRBD2 (7 bases each). CDR1 is WNHNN and CDR2 is SYGVQD in the germline V gene (reference sequence). The CDR3 is 16 amino acids. V lost 8 bases and J lost 4, with 24 bases in between. CDR3 sequence reads: CASPRRSGGDEYEQYF. In nucleotides, the CDR3 is TGCGCCAGCCCCAGAAGGTCAGGGGGGGACGAGTACGAGCAGTACTTC.

The count of this clonotype is one. Its ends do not fully match the called genes, so a read error is possible. V usage is TRBV6-2 or TRBV6-3 and J usage is TRBJ2-6, with D maybe TRBD1 (6 bases). Germline loops: CDR1 MNHEY, CDR2 SVGEGT. CDR3 size: 17 residues. CDR3 region: CASSYRDNSRGANGLTF. CDR3 coding DNA: TGTGCCAGCAGTTACAGGGACAACTCACGTGGGGCCAACGGCCTGACTTTC.

This chain joins TRBV20-1 and TRBJ2-3; possibly TRBD2 for D (6 bases). The CDR3 spans 14 residues. The V gene's germline CDR1 is DFQATT and CDR2 SNEGSKA (reference sequence). The V and J ends lost 1 base and 10 bases respectively, with 18 bases between them. This CDR3 reads CSARVVGTSRPQYF. Written as DNA, the CDR3 is TGCAGTGCTAGAGTGGTTGGGACTTCCCGGCCGCAGTATTTT.

The chain carries TRBV11-2 and TRBJ2-5; TRBD1 is a possible D gene (6 bases). The DNA end lines up better with TRBJ2-7; the J call may be wrong. The germline CDR1 and CDR2 sequences are SGHAT and FQNNGV. The length of the CDR3 is 15 residues. In nucleotides, the CDR3 is TGTGCCAGCAGCTCGCCGGTGGGACACCCATACGAGCAGTACTTC. The encoded protein is CASSSPVGHPYEQYF.

This clonotype was seen a few times. The gene calls are TRBV25-1 and TRBJ1-6; D is uncertain. This CDR3 comprises 14 residues. With 1 base removed from V and 4 bases from J, the gap between germline ends came to 5 bases. Germline V CDR1 and CDR2: MGHDK, SYGVNS. The CDR3 DNA is TGTGCCAGCAGTGAATCTTTGTATAATTCACCCCTCCACTTT. Its translation is CASSESLYNSPLHF.

This chain connects TRBV5-5 to TRBJ2-7; D not certain. CDR1 and CDR2 (germline): SGHKS, YYEKEE (reference sequence). V shed 2 bases and J shed 0 bases, with 9 bases lying between them. The CDR3 has 14 amino acids. CDR3 nucleotides: TGTGCCAGCAGCTTCCCGGCAGGCTCCTACGAGCAGTACTTC. It yields the protein CASSFPAGSYEQYF.

V is TRBV6-5 and J is TRBJ1-1; TRBD1 might be the D (6 bases). The CDR3 extends over 13 amino acids. V shed 7 bases and J shed 1 base, with 10 bases lying between them. Germline values: CDR1 MNHEY, CDR2 SVGAGI. CDR3 DNA sequence: TGTGCCAGCACCAAGGGGGGGAACACTGAAGCTTTCTTT. Its protein is CASTKGGNTEAFF.

This chain links TRBV7-9 with TRBJ2-5, with 12 bases aligning to TRBD2. The V gene end was trimmed by 5 bases and the J gene end by 0 bases; junction bases not matched to a gene: 4. This CDR3 contains 16 residues. Germline V gene sequence: CDR1 SEHNR, CDR2 FQNEAQ (reference sequence). CDR3: CASSRTSGDYQETQYF. CDR3 nucleotide sequence: TGTGCCAGCAGCAGGACTAGCGGGGACTACCAAGAGACCCAGTACTTC.

This clonotype was seen a handful of times. The chain employs TRBV27 and TRBJ2-2; 8 positions match TRBD1. Unmatched junction bases numbered 4, after V lost 3 bases and J lost 4 bases. This CDR3 has 15 residues. Germline lookup yields CDR1 MNHEY and CDR2 SMNVEV (reference sequence). CDR3: CASSLWTGTTGELFF. The CDR3 bases are TGTGCCAGCAGTTTGTGGACAGGGACCACCGGGGAGCTGTTTTTT.

The J gene is TRBJ1-1, the V gene TRBV10-2; no clear D. This CDR3 region has 13 residues. The V and J ends lost 3 bases and 0 bases respectively, with 5 bases between them. Per the germline V gene, CDR1 is WSHSY and CDR2 is SAAADI. CDR3 sequence: CASSDGLNTEAFF. The CDR3 DNA sequence: TGCGCCAGCAGTGACGGATTGAACACTGAAGCTTTCTTT.

This clonotype has more than one count but fewer than ten. The V gene is TRBV30, the J gene TRBJ2-7; perhaps TRBD2 as D (5 bases). Germline V gene data show CDR1 as GTSNPN and CDR2 as SVGIG (reference sequence). V dropped 1 base and J dropped 2 bases, with 12 bases sitting between them. The CDR3 is 14 amino acids. Here the CDR3 reads CAWSGGERAYEQYF. The CDR3 nucleotides read TGTGCCTGGAGTGGGGGAGAAAGGGCCTACGAGCAGTACTTC.

This clonotype was seen a few times. The chain links TRBV23-1 to TRBJ2-7, with D maybe TRBD2 (5 bases). TRBV23-1 is noted as an ORF with a role that remains uncertain. The V end was cut by 0 bases, the J end by 1 base, with 13 bases between. The CDR3 is 16 amino acids. CDR3 nucleotides: TGCGCCAGCAGTCAATCGGGAGCCACGGAGTCCTACGAGCAGTACTTC. The encoded protein is CASSQSGATESYEQYF.

This clonotype has more than one count but fewer than ten. V usage is TRBV28 and J usage is TRBJ1-2; D perhaps matches TRBD1 (6 bases). The V gene's germline CDR1 is MDHEN and CDR2 SYDVKM. The length of the CDR3 is 13 residues. Trimming left V 3 bases short and J 7 bases short, with 12 bases between. The CDR3 loop reads CASSLTLQGGYTF. The CDR3 DNA sequence: TGTGCCAGCAGTTTGACCCTACAGGGTGGCTACACCTTC.